The entry below describes one T cell receptor beta chain. This sample stems from a study of CD8 T cells in Susac syndrome. The germline V gene encodes CDR1 MDHEN and CDR2 SYDVKM. V lost 8 bases, J lost 3 bases, and 1 base stayed unmatched. The CDR3 sequence is 12 residues long. Random hexamers were used to reverse transcribe an amount of about 0.5 to 1 ug RNA. MiXCR was run by TCRdb on the immunoSEQ multiplex PCR reads, yielding one entry per CDR3 protein. The sample holds some 300,000 distinct CDR3 sequences, 70% to 90% seen once. The clonotype comes from a human donor with multiple sclerosis. Sequencing input: CD8+ T cells from PBMCs. The chain employs TRBV28 and TRBJ2-7; 10 positions agree with TRBD1. The CDR3 region is CASRDRGYEQYF. The CDR3 DNA sequence: TGTGCCAGCCGGGACAGGGGCTACGAGCAGTACTTC.